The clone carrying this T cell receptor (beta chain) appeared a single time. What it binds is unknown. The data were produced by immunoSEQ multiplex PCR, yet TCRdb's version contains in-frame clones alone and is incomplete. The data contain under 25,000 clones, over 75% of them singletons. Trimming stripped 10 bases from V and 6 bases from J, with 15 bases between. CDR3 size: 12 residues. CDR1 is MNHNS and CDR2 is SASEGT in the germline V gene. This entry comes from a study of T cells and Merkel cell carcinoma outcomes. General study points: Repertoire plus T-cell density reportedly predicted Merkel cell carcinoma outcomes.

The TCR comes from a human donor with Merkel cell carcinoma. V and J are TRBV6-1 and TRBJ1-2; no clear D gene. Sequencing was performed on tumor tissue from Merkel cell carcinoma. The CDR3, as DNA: TGTGCCAACCTAAGGGCGGTTGATGGCTACACCTTC. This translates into CANLRAVDGYTF.